The next 11 T cell receptor beta chains were all read from a single sample in a study of T cell responses to AZD1222 COVID-19 vaccine (dated by TCRdb to about 2021). Receptors were amplified or captured by the immunoSEQ multiplex PCR assay. TCRdb obtained this table from immuneACCESS and retained in-frame rearrangements with V and J assigned. These tables miss some clones; where compared with another copy, unresolved V genes account for less than half of the shortfall, and the remainder is unexplained. Recorded for this sample are approximately 110,000 clones; about 90% of them occurred a single time. The top ten constitute about 2.5% of the sample. Reading the label with the study, this specimen's time point is: about 28 days (+/-7) after the second vaccine dose. Here the sequenced sample was peripheral blood, taken 28 days after the second AZD1222 dose. These receptor sequences come from an adult who received the AZD1222 COVID-19 vaccine.

This chain connects TRBV29-1 to TRBJ1-2; no clear D gene. This CDR3 comprises 12 residues. Germline V CDR1 and CDR2: SQVTM, ANQGSEA. The V end was cut by 6 bases, the J end by 4 bases, with 12 bases between. CDR3 nucleotide sequence: TGCAGCGTGCTGATAAACATCTATGGCTACACCTTC. It is translated as CSVLINIYGYTF.

V and J are TRBV7-9 and TRBJ1-3, with TRBD1 matching 9 bases. Germline lookup yields CDR1 SEHNR and CDR2 FQNEAQ (reference sequence). The J segment lost 5 bases and the V segment lost 5 bases, leaving 4 bases of the junction unmatched. The CDR3 totals 14 residues. The CDR3 bases are TGTGCCAGCAGCCCGGGACAGGGTAGAAACACCATATATTTT. This encodes CASSPGQGRNTIYF. The full variable domain, completed using reference TRBV7-9 and TRBJ1-3, is DTGVSQNPRHKITKRGQNVTFRCDPISEHNRLYWYRQTLGQGPEFLTYFQNEAQLEKSRLLSDRFSAERPKGSFSTLEIQRTEQGDSAMYLCASSPGQGRNTIYFGEGSWLTVV.

V and J are TRBV19 and TRBJ2-1, with TRBD2 matching 14 bases. CDR1 and CDR2 from the germline V gene are LNHDA and SQIVND (reference sequence). The CDR3 extends over 16 amino acids. Trimming at V came to 7 bases and at J to 9 bases, leaving 11 bases not matched to a gene. The CDR3 DNA follows: TGTGCCAGTAACCAGGGACTAGCGGGAGTACGGGGTGAGCAGTTCTTC. The encoded protein is CASNQGLAGVRGEQFF. Supplemented by reference TRBV19 and TRBJ2-1, the full variable domain reads DGGITQSPKYLFRKEGQNVTLSCEQNLNHDAMYWYRQDPGQGLRLIYYSQIVNDFQKGDIAEGYSVSREKKESFPLTVTSAQKNPTAFYLCASNQGLAGVRGEQFFGPGTRLTVL.

The V gene is TRBV28, the J gene TRBJ1-4; 7 nucleotides align to TRBD1. Germline V gives CDR1 MDHEN, CDR2 SYDVKM. V lost 3 bases to trimming and J lost 7 bases; unmatched junction nucleotides: 8. The CDR3 loop spans 15 amino acids. The CDR3 here is CASSLLTGSGEKLFF. For the CDR3, the DNA is TGTGCCAGCAGTTTGTTGACAGGGTCGGGTGAAAAACTGTTTTTT.

The chain links TRBV13 to TRBJ2-3, with unresolved D. V was pared by 4 bases and J by 2 bases, with 1 base between. The CDR3 covers 11 residues. Germline V CDR1 and CDR2: PRHDT, FYEKMQ (reference sequence). CDR3: CASSYTDTQYF. In DNA, the CDR3 is TGTGCCAGCAGCTACACAGATACGCAGTATTTT.

The sample holds a few counts of this clone. This chain links TRBV6-2 or TRBV6-3 with TRBJ2-7, with 7 nucleotides matching TRBD2. The CDR3 length is 15 residues. The V gene end was trimmed by 2 bases and the J gene end by 1 base; junction bases not matched to a gene: 5. Germline loops: CDR1 MNHEY, CDR2 SVGEGT. For the CDR3, the DNA is TGTGCCAGCAGTTACATAGGCGGGAGTTCCTACGAGCAGTACTTC. Translated: CASSYIGGSSYEQYF.

J is TRBJ2-7 and V is TRBV3-1 (or the pseudogene TRBV3-2); D may be TRBD2 (6 bases). The CDR3 sequence is 14 residues long. V was clipped by 4 bases and J by 1 base, with 11 bases between them. Germline CDR1 and CDR2: LGHDT and YNNKEL (reference sequence). CDR3 nucleotides: TGTGCCAGCAGCCCAGGGACTTTTTCCTACGAGCAGTACTTC. Translation: CASSPGTFSYEQYF.

V usage is TRBV5-7 and J usage is TRBJ2-1, with a weak D call TRBD2 (5 bases). TRBV5-7 is labeled an ORF, and its function is uncertain. The CDR3 runs to 14 residues. Trimming removed 3 bases from V and 6 bases from J, with 13 bases in between. The CDR3 reads CASSCGRMFNEQFF. The CDR3 DNA is TGTGCCAGCAGCTGCGGGCGAATGTTCAATGAGCAGTTCTTC.

A single count supports this clone. The chain recombines TRBV11-2 with TRBJ2-7; the D is unclear. Germline V gene lookup returns CDR1 SGHAT and CDR2 FQNNGV. The CDR3 runs 14 residues. V lost 6 bases and J 4 bases, leaving 16 bases between the germline ends. The CDR3 sequence: CASSPPRRPYEQYF. CDR3 nucleotide sequence: TGTGCCAGCAGTCCTCCTCGGCGCCCTTACGAGCAGTACTTC.

The V gene is TRBV6-5, the J gene TRBJ2-1; 12 positions match TRBD2. The ends lost 5 bases at V and 8 bases at J; junction bases unmatched: 7. Germline V gene lookup returns CDR1 MNHEY and CDR2 SVGAGI. The CDR3 spans 15 residues. CDR3 region: CASSLAGGPSHEQFF. CDR3 DNA sequence: TGTGCCAGCAGTCTAGCGGGAGGGCCGAGCCATGAGCAGTTCTTC.

The rearrangement uses TRBV6-5 and TRBJ2-1; D not certain. Per germline, CDR1 MNHEY and CDR2 SVGAGI. V dropped 7 bases and J dropped 0 bases, with 7 bases sitting between them. This CDR3 region has 13 residues. As DNA, the CDR3 is TGTGCCAGCAACCGGAACTCCTACAATGAGCAGTTCTTC. As protein: CASNRNSYNEQFF.